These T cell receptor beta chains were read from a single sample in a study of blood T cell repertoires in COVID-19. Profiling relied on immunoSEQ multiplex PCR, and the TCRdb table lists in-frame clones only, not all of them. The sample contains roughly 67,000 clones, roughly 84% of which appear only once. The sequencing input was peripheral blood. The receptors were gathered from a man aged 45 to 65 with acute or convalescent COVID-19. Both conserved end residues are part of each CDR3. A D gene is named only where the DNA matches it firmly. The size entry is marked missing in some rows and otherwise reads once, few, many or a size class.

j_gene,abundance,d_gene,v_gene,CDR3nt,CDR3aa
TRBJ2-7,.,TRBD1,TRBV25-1,TGTGCCAGCAGTGAAGGGACAGGGTACTACGAGCAGTACTTC,CASSEGTGYYEQYF
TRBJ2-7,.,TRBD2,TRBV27,TGTGCCAGCAGTACTAGCGGAAGCTCCTACGAGCAGTACTTC,CASSTSGSSYEQYF
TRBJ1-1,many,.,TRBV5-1,TGCGCCAGCAGCTTGCGGGAAAACACTGAAGCTTTCTTT,CASSLRENTEAFF
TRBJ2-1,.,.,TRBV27,TGTGCCAGCAGTTTAACGGGGTCCTACAATGAGCAGTTCTTC,CASSLTGSYNEQFF
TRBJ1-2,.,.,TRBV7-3,TGTGCCAGCAGCTTAAAGGGAGGGGGTGGCTACACCTTC,CASSLKGGGGYTF
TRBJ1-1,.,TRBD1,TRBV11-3,TGTGCCAGCAGCTTAGATTTTTATAACAGGGGGACGGGCACTGAAGCTTTCTTT,CASSLDFYNRGTGTEAFF
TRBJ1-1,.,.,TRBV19,TGTGCCAGTAGTAGTTCCCGGAACACTGAAGCTTTCTTT,CASSSSRNTEAFF
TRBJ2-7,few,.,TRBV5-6,TGTGCCAGCAGCTTGGGCCTTACTGAGCCCTACGAGCAGTACTTC,CASSLGLTEPYEQYF
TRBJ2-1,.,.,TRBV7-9,TGTGCCAGCAGCTTATCGGCAGGCTCCTACAATGAGCAGTTCTTC,CASSLSAGSYNEQFF
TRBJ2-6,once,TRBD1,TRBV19,TGTGCCAGTACCACGACAGGGTCCGGGGCCAACGTCCTGACTTTC,CASTTTGSGANVLTF
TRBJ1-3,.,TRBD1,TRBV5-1,TGCGCCAGCAGCTTGGCCCAGGGGGCGGCTGGAAACACCATATATTTT,CASSLAQGAAGNTIYF
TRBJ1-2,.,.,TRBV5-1,TGCGCCAGCAGCTTGCCAAGGAGGGACTATGGCTACACCTTC,CASSLPRRDYGYTF
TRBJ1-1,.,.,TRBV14,TGTGCCAGCAGCCAAGCTTGGGGGCTGAACACTGAAGCTTTCTTT,CASSQAWGLNTEAFF
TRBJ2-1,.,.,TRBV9,TGTGCCAGCAGCAAGGGGGATTCTAGCAATGAGCAGTTCTTC,CASSKGDSSNEQFF
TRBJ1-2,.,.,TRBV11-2,TGTGCCAGCAGCTTTCCTTCGGGATATGGCTACACCTTC,CASSFPSGYGYTF
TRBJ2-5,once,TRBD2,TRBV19,TGTGCCAGTAGTAGGGGGGGACTAGCTCAGGGAAGCCAGTACTTC,CASSRGGLAQGSQYF
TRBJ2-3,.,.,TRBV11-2,.,CASSYFGPDTQYF
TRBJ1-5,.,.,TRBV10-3,TGTGCCATCACCCAGGCAGAAAATCAGCCCCAGCATTTT,CAITQAENQPQHF
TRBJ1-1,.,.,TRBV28,TGTGCCAGCAGTGGCAACAGAGGGAGAGGGACTGAAGCTTTCTTT,CASSGNRGRGTEAFF
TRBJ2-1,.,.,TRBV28,TGTGCCAGCAGTCCCGCGGTCGAGCAGTTCTTC,CASSPAVEQFF
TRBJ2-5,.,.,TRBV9,TGTGCCAGCAGCGTAGCGGGTCAAGAGACCCAGTACTTC,CASSVAGQETQYF
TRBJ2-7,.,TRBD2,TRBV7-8,TGTGCCAGCAGCCTAGACCTAGCGGGAGGGCGCGAGCAGTACTTC,CASSLDLAGGREQYF
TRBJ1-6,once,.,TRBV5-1,TGCGCCAGCAGCTTGGAGCCCCTAGGGAGCTATAATTCACCCCTCCACTTT,CASSLEPLGSYNSPLHF
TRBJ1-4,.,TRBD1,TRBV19,TGTGCCAGTAGTTCTCCGGGACAGGCAAATGAAAAACTGTTTTTT,CASSSPGQANEKLFF
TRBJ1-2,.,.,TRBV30,TGTGCCTGGTGCGTCAGGGTCGGCTATGGCTACACCTTC,CAWCVRVGYGYTF
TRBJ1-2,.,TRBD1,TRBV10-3,TGTGCCATCAAAACAGGGGATGACTACACCTTC,CAIKTGDDYTF
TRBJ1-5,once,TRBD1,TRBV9,TGTGCCAGCAGCCCCAGAGGGGACAGGGGGTATCAGCCCCAGCATTTT,CASSPRGDRGYQPQHF
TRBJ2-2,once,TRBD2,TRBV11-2,TGTGCCAGCAGCCGCAGGGAGGGAAACACCGGGGAGCTGTTTTTT,CASSRREGNTGELFF
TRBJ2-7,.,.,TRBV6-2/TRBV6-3,TGTGCCAGCAGTTACGGGGCTGAGCAGTACTTC,CASSYGAEQYF
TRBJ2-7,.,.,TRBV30,TGTGCCTGGAGTGGGGGGCACGAGCAGTACTTC,CAWSGGHEQYF
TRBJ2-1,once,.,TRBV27,TGTGCCAGCAGTTTAGCCCACCTAGATGAGCAGTTCTTC,CASSLAHLDEQFF
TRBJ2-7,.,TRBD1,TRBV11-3,TGTGCCAGCAGCCCCAGGACAGGGGGTGGCGAGCAGTACTTC,CASSPRTGGGEQYF
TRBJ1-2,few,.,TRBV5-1,TGCGCCAGCAGCTCCGCCAGGGGTGGGGGACATGGCTACACCTTC,CASSSARGGGHGYTF
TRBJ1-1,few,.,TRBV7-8,TGTGCCAGCAGCCCCTCTGAGGCGAACACTGAAGCTTTCTTT,CASSPSEANTEAFF
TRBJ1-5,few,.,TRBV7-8,TGTGCCAGCAGCTTGGGCAGGGGTGGCAATCAGCCCCAGCATTTT,CASSLGRGGNQPQHF
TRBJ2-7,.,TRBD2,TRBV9,TGTGCCAGCAGCGTAGTAAGGCGGGAGACTATATACGAGCAGTACTTC,CASSVVRRETIYEQYF
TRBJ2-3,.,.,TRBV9,TGTGCCAGCAGCCCTACTTCGGACAGAAGCACAGATACGCAGTATTTT,CASSPTSDRSTDTQYF
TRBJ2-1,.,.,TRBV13,TGTGCCAGCAGCTTCCCGTCCATTAGGGGGAATGAGCAGTTCTTC,CASSFPSIRGNEQFF
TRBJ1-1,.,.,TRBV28,TGTGCCAGCAGTTTAAACTCAGGAAGGAACACTGAAGCTTTCTTT,CASSLNSGRNTEAFF
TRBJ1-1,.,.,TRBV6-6,TGTGCCAGCAGATGGCCTTTGGAGGACACTGAAGCTTTCTTT,CASRWPLEDTEAFF
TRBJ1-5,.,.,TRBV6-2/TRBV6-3,TGTGCCAGCAGTTTCGGGAATAGCAATCAGCCCCAGCATTTT,CASSFGNSNQPQHF
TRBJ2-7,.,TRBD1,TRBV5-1,TGCGCCAGCAGCAGGACAGGGTACGAGCAGTACTTC,CASSRTGYEQYF
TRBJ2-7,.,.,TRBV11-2,TGTGCCAGCAGTTTATTTGTGGCTAGGAGAAACGAGCAGTACTTC,CASSLFVARRNEQYF
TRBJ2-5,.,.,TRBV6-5,TGTGCCAGCAGTTCACAAGAGACCCAGTACTTC,CASSSQETQYF
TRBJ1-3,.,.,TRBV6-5,TGTGCCAGCAGTTCCCCCGATAGCTCTGGAAACACCATATATTTT,CASSSPDSSGNTIYF
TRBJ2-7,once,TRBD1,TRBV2,TGTGCCAGCAGAGTCATAACCGGGACAGGGCAGTACGAGCAGTACTTC,CASRVITGTGQYEQYF
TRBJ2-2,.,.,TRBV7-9,TGTGCCAGCAGCTCCGGACTGCAGACCGGGGAGCTGTTTTTT,CASSSGLQTGELFF
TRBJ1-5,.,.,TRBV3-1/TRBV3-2,TGTGCCAGCAGCCAAGGCCCCTACAATCAGCCCCAGCATTTT,CASSQGPYNQPQHF
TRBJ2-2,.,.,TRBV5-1,TGCGCCAGCAGGGCAGCCCACAGGGTCGCCGGGGAGCTGTTTTTT,CASRAAHRVAGELFF
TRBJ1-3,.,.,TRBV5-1,TGCGCCAGCACCCTCACGGGGGTGAGCTCTGGAAACACCATATATTTT,CASTLTGVSSGNTIYF
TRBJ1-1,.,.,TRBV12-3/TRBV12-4,TGTGCCAGCAGTCTCGGGGGACCCACTGAAGCTTTCTTT,CASSLGGPTEAFF